One and the same sample provided the 26 T cell receptor beta chains below, sequenced in a study of blood T cells in healthy people across ages. Primed by a sample-barcoded 5' primer and a J-beta primer mix, a second PCR proceeded for 7 to 11 cycles. One entry per CDR3 protein results from TCRdb running MiXCR on the 5' RACE reads. Among about 1 million distinct CDR3 sequences listed, around 25% were seen once. This same sample was also taken into another study, of T cells of mothers and their children.

Sequences were obtained from blood. The receptors come from a girl aged 2-9 years in good health.

This clonotype came up a few times. The V gene is TRBV14, the J gene TRBJ2-7, with D possibly matching TRBD2 (6 bases). CDR3 length: 16 amino acids. The germline CDR1 and CDR2 sequences are SGHDN and FVKESK. The germline V and J ends were trimmed by 1 base and 4 bases, with 17 bases remaining between them. The CDR3 nucleotides read TGTGCCAGCAGCCAAGTTGGGGGGAGCTTTGCGTACGAGCAGTACTTC. It translates to CASSQVGGSFAYEQYF.

In its sample, this clonotype was seen a few times. V is TRBV20-1 and J is TRBJ1-5, with TRBD1 identical over 7 bases. The germline gives CDR1 DFQATT, CDR2 SNEGSKA (reference sequence). V lost 0 bases, J lost 3 bases, and 8 bases stayed unmatched. CDR3 length equals 16 residues. CDR3 sequence (DNA): TGCAGTGCTAGAGACGCCGACAGGGTAGACAATCAGCCCCAGCATTTT. Amino acid sequence: CSARDADRVDNQPQHF.

The rearrangement uses TRBV13 and TRBJ2-4; weak D call: TRBD1 (5 bases). The CDR3 sequence is 13 residues long. The ends were cut back, 5 bases at V and 8 bases at J, with 13 bases in the middle. The germline V gene has CDR1 PRHDT and CDR2 FYEKMQ (reference sequence). The CDR3 spells CASSSRVGDIQYF. CDR3 in DNA: TGTGCCAGCAGCAGCAGGGTAGGGGACATTCAGTACTTC.

The chain is built from TRBV28 and TRBJ2-5; 13 positions agree with TRBD2. This CDR3 has 15 amino acids. CDR1 is MDHEN, CDR2 SYDVKM, per germline. V shed 3 bases and J 5 bases; nucleotides not matched to a gene: 3. Here the CDR3 reads CASSLGTSGIETQYF. For the CDR3, the DNA is TGTGCCAGCAGTTTGGGGACTAGCGGGATTGAGACCCAGTACTTC. The whole variable domain, remainder taken from reference TRBV28 and TRBJ2-5, is DVKVTQSSRYLVKRTGEKVFLECVQDMDHENMFWYRQDPGLGLRLIYFSYDVKMKEKGDIPEGYSVSREKKERFSLILESASTNQTSMYLCASSLGTSGIETQYFGPGTRLLVL.

V is TRBV14 and J is TRBJ2-5; no clear D. The J call is doubtful: the DNA matches TRBJ2-1 better. The CDR3 sequence is 15 residues long. CDR1 is SGHDN and CDR2 is FVKESK in the germline V gene. CDR3: CASSQDLVISNEQFF. The CDR3 nucleotides read TGTGCCAGCAGCCAAGATCTTGTGATAAGCAATGAGCAGTTCTTC.

In this sample, this clonotype turned up a few times. This chain connects TRBV5-1 to TRBJ2-1, with D perhaps TRBD1 or TRBD2 (6 bases each). The CDR3 extends over 15 amino acids. V was cut by 10 bases and J by 6 bases, with 23 bases left in between. The germline V gene has CDR1 SGHRS and CDR2 YFSETQ. The CDR3 nucleotides read TGCGCCGCCAGTACCGGGACGGGGGCCTTCAATGAGCAGTTCTTC. Protein product: CAASTGTGAFNEQFF.

This clonotype was recorded a few times. The CDR3 nucleotides read TGTGCCAGCAGTTTGGTTTTATCGGGGCAACAAGAGACCCAGTACTTC. This sequence encodes CASSLVLSGQQETQYF. The rearrangement links TRBV28 to TRBJ2-5; tentatively, D is TRBD1 or TRBD2 (5 bases each). Germline V CDR1 and CDR2: MDHEN, SYDVKM. Trimming removed 3 bases from V and 2 bases from J, with 16 bases in between. The CDR3 consists of 16 residues.

CDR3 sequence reads: CASSFGPKSSNQPQHF. The CDR3 DNA follows: TGTGCCAGCAGTTTTGGTCCGAAGAGTAGCAATCAGCCCCAGCATTTT. The gene calls are TRBV28 and TRBJ1-5; D call uncertain. This CDR3 is 16 amino acids long. The germline V gene encodes CDR1 MDHEN and CDR2 SYDVKM. V was pared by 3 bases and J by 0 bases, with 12 bases between.

This clonotype was recorded a few times. The chain links TRBV29-1 to TRBJ2-3; D is uncertain. The CDR3 runs 16 residues. Germline CDR1 and CDR2: SQVTM and ANQGSEA. V was trimmed by 3 bases and J by 1 base, leaving 17 bases between them. The CDR3 DNA reads as TGCAGCGTTGATTCTCCTAGACAAGGTGGCACAGATACGCAGTATTTT. It encodes CSVDSPRQGGTDTQYF.

Only a few counts were recorded for this clonotype. The V gene is TRBV4-3, the J gene TRBJ2-5, with D tentatively TRBD1 or TRBD2 (6 bases each). This CDR3 region has 14 residues. The V end lost 3 bases, the J end lost 9 bases, and 17 bases lay between the germline ends. The germline V gene encodes CDR1 LGHNA and CDR2 YSLEER. The CDR3 here is CASSHAGGGEAQYF. CDR3 DNA sequence: TGCGCCAGCAGCCACGCTGGGGGCGGGGAGGCCCAGTACTTC.

The rearrangement links TRBV10-3 to TRBJ1-1; the D gene is possibly TRBD1 (6 bases). From germline, CDR1 is ENHRY and CDR2 SYGVKD. The V gene lost 5 bases and the J gene lost 0 bases, with 22 bases spanning the gap. The CDR3 is 18 residues long. The CDR3 reads CAISLSSTYGDMNTEAFF. Written as DNA, the CDR3 is TGTGCCATCAGTCTCAGCTCAACCTACGGGGACATGAACACTGAAGCTTTCTTT.

The CDR3 coding sequence is TGTGCCAGCAGCTTAGTGTTCAGGGGGAACCAAGAGACCCAGTACTTC. It encodes CASSLVFRGNQETQYF. This sequence joins TRBV7-2 and TRBJ2-5; 7 bases match TRBD1. This CDR3 has 16 amino acids. From germline, CDR1 is SGHTA and CDR2 FQGNSA. The junction had 5 bases not matched to a gene; V was cut back by 1 base and J by 0 bases.

The chain is built from TRBV6-5 and TRBJ2-7; D might be TRBD1 or TRBD2, each matching 5 bases. Germline V gene sequence: CDR1 MNHEY, CDR2 SVGAGI. The CDR3 has 15 amino acids. Trimming stripped 3 bases from V and 3 bases from J, with 15 bases between. As DNA, the CDR3 is TGTGCCAGCAGTTATACGAGCTATGGGGGCTACGAGCAGTACTTC. This sequence encodes CASSYTSYGGYEQYF.

This clonotype was counted between two and nine times. The J gene is TRBJ1-4, the V gene TRBV29-1; maybe TRBD1 (6 bases). V dropped 6 bases and J dropped 0 bases, with 11 bases sitting between them. Per the germline V gene, CDR1 is SQVTM and CDR2 is ANQGSEA. This CDR3 has 14 amino acids. The CDR3 loop is CSVVGGATNEKLFF. Written as DNA, the CDR3 is TGCAGCGTCGTAGGGGGGGCAACTAATGAAAAACTGTTTTTT.

This clonotype was detected a few times. V usage is TRBV5-1 and J usage is TRBJ1-6, with TRBD1 as a possible D gene (6 bases). Per the germline V gene, CDR1 is SGHRS and CDR2 is YFSETQ. Deletions cut 1 base from V and 8 bases from J, with 13 bases between. This CDR3 has 15 amino acids. The CDR3 sequence: CASSLRGGADSPLHF. CDR3 nucleotide sequence: TGCGCCAGCAGCTTGAGAGGGGGTGCAGATTCACCCCTCCACTTT.

This clonotype was picked up one time. The chain joins TRBV6-5 to TRBJ1-2; D is undetermined. The V end lost 5 bases, the J end lost 8 bases, and 18 bases lay between the germline ends. The CDR3 consists of 14 residues. Germline CDR1 reads MNHEY; CDR2 reads SVGAGI. The CDR3 protein is CASSAHLNYRGYTF. The CDR3 region has the DNA TGTGCCAGCAGTGCCCACTTAAACTACAGAGGCTACACCTTC.

The rearrangement uses TRBV7-9 and TRBJ2-3; 10 bases line up with TRBD2. The V gene's germline CDR1 is SEHNR and CDR2 FQNEAQ (reference sequence). V was clipped by 3 bases and J by 6 bases; unmatched bases: 6. CDR3 length: 15 residues. The CDR3: CASSFGLAVGDTQYF. Written as DNA, the CDR3 is TGTGCCAGCAGCTTTGGACTAGCGGTCGGGGATACGCAGTATTTT.

This sequence joins TRBV12-3 or TRBV12-4 and TRBJ2-1, with 8 bases that match TRBD2. V shed 6 bases and J 4 bases; nucleotides not matched to a gene: 17. The CDR3 runs 18 residues. In nucleotides, the CDR3 is TGTGCCAGCAGACCAACCCGAAGGGGACTAGGAAGTTACAATGAGCAGTTCTTC. It is translated as CASRPTRRGLGSYNEQFF.

A word on this clonotype: At one end, the junction sequence differs from germline, possibly due to a read error. V gene TRBV12-3 or TRBV12-4 combines with J gene TRBJ2-7, with D perhaps TRBD2 (5 bases). This CDR3 contains 14 residues. In nucleotides, the CDR3 is TGTGCCAGCAGTTCTCACGGGGAAGGCGACGAGCAGTGCTTC. Protein sequence: CASSSHGEGDEQCF.

The chain carries TRBV12-3 or TRBV12-4 and TRBJ1-5; D not certain. Between the trimmed V and J ends, which lost 6 bases and 1 base, there was a span of 10 bases. This CDR3 comprises 14 residues. The CDR3 DNA is TGTGCCAGCAGGAAGGGAGGGAGCAATCAGCCCCAGCATTTT. Protein: CASRKGGSNQPQHF.

This clonotype was seen only once. The chain links TRBV3-1 to TRBJ2-5; 9 bases agree with TRBD2. J lost 2 bases, V lost 5 bases, and 9 bases had no gene match. Germline CDR1 and CDR2: LGHDT and YNNKEL (reference sequence). This CDR3 has 16 amino acids. In nucleotides, the CDR3 is TGTGCCAGCAGCAAACCTGCCCTAGCGGGACAAGAGACCCAGTACTTC. Protein sequence: CASSKPALAGQETQYF.

V is TRBV18 and J is TRBJ2-4; tentatively, D is TRBD2 (6 bases). Germline CDR1 reads KGHSH; CDR2 reads LQKENI. The germline V and J ends were trimmed by 2 bases and 9 bases, with 8 bases remaining between them. This CDR3 is built from 12 residues. In DNA form, the CDR3 reads TGTGCCAGCTCACCATGGCGGGGCATTCAGTACTTC. This encodes CASSPWRGIQYF.

The chain joins TRBV6-1 to TRBJ2-6; D might be TRBD1 or TRBD2, each matching 5 bases. Trimming took 1 base from V and 0 from J, leaving 13 bases between them. The CDR3 contains 18 residues. Looked up from germline, CDR1 is MNHNS and CDR2 is SASEGT. CDR3 protein: CASSEGGIIFSGANVLTF. The CDR3 nucleotides are TGTGCCAGCAGTGAAGGGGGGATTATCTTCTCTGGGGCCAACGTCCTGACTTTC.

This clonotype was counted only a few times. CDR3 in amino acids: CASSQNAGTEAGNTIYF. The CDR3 bases are TGTGCCAGCAGCCAAAACGCCGGGACGGAAGCTGGAAACACCATATATTTT. The rearrangement uses TRBV11-2 and TRBJ1-3; TRBD1 might be the D (5 bases). The CDR3 spans 17 residues. CDR1 is SGHAT, CDR2 FQNNGV, per germline. V lost 5 bases to trimming and J lost 2 bases, with 19 bases between them.

This clonotype appeared a few times. This chain connects TRBV28 to TRBJ1-3, with a possible D match to TRBD1 (6 bases). With 7 bases removed from V and 4 bases from J, the gap between germline ends came to 17 bases. CDR1 MDHEN and CDR2 SYDVKM come from the germline V gene. CDR3 length: 15 residues. The CDR3 nucleotides are TGTGCCAGCACCTTTAGGGGGGCGCCCGGAAACACCATATATTTT. This encodes CASTFRGAPGNTIYF.

This sequence joins TRBV5-1 and TRBJ1-1, with TRBD1 matching 8 bases. The V segment lost 4 bases and the J segment 4 bases; nucleotides outside the gene matches: 9. This CDR3 contains 15 residues. From germline, CDR1 is SGHRS and CDR2 YFSETQ. CDR3 protein: CASSGHRGKVTEAFF. The CDR3 region has the DNA TGCGCCAGCAGCGGCCACAGGGGGAAGGTCACTGAAGCTTTCTTT.